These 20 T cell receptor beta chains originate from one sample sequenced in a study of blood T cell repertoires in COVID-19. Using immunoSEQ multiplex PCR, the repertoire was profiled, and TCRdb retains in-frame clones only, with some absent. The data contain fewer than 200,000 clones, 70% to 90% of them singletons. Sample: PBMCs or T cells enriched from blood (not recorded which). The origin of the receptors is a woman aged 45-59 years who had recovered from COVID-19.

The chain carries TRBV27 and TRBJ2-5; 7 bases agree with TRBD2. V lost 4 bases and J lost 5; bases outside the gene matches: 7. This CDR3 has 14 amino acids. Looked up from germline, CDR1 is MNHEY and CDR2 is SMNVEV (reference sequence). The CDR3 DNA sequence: TGTGCCAGCAGTTCCACTAGCGTCGGGGAGACCCAGTACTTC. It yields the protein CASSSTSVGETQYF.

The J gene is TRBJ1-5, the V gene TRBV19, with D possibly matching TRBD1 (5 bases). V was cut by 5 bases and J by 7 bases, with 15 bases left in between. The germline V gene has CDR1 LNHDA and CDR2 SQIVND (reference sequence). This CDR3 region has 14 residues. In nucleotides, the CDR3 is TGTGCCAGTAGTCCCCGGGCAGGGCCCCAGCCCCAGCATTTT. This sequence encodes CASSPRAGPQPQHF. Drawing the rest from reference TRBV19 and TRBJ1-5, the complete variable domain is DGGITQSPKYLFRKEGQNVTLSCEQNLNHDAMYWYRQDPGQGLRLIYYSQIVNDFQKGDIAEGYSVSREKKESFPLTVTSAQKNPTAFYLCASSPRAGPQPQHFGDGTRLSIL.

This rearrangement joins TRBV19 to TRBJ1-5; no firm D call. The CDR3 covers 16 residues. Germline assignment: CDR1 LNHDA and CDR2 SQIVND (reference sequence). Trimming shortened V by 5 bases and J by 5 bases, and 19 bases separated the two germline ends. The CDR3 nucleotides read TGTGCCAGTAGTTTGTTCGACATCAGCCCTTATCAGCCCCAGCATTTT. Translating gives CASSLFDISPYQPQHF.

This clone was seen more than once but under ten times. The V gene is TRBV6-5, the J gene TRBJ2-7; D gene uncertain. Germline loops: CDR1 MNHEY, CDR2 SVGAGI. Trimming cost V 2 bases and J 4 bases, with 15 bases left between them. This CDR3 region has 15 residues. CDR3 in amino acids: CASSYDPRQLYEQYV. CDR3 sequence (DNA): TGTGCCAGCAGTTACGATCCCCGACAACTTTACGAGCAGTACGTC.

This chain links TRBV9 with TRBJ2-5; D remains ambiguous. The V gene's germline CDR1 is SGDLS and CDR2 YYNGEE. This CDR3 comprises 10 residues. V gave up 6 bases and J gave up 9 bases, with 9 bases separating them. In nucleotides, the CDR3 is TGTGCCAGCAACCCCCGGGCCCAGTACTTC. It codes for CASNPRAQYF.

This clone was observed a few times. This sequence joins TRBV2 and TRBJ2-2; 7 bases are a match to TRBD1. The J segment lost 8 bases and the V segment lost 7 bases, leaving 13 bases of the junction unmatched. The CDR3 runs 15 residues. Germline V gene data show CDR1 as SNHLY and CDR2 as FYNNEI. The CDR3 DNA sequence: TGTGCCAGCACGCTACAGACAGGGAAGGTGGGGGAGCTGTTTTTT. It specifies CASTLQTGKVGELFF.

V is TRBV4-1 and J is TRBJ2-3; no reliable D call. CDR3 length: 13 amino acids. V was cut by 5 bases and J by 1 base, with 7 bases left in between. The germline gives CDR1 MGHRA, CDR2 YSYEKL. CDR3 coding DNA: TGCGCCAGCAGCAGACTGGGCACAGATACGCAGTATTTT. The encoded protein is CASSRLGTDTQYF.

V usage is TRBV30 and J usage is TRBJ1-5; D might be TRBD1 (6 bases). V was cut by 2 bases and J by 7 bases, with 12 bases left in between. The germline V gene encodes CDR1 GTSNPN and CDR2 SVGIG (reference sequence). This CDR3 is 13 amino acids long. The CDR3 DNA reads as TGTGCCTGGAGTAAAGGGGGGGAACAGCCCCAGCATTTT. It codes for CAWSKGGEQPQHF.

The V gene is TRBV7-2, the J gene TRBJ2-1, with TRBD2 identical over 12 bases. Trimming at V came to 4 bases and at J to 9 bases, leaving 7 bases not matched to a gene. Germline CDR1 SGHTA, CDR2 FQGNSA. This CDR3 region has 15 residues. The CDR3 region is CASSSRLAGVSEQFF. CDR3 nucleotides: TGTGCCAGCAGCTCACGACTAGCGGGAGTTAGTGAGCAGTTCTTC.

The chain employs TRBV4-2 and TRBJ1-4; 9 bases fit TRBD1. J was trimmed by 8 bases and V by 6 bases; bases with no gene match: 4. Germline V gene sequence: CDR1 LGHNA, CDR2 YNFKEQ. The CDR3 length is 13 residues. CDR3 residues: CASRGTGTEKLFF. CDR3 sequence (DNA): TGTGCCAGCAGAGGGACAGGGACCGAAAAACTGTTTTTT.

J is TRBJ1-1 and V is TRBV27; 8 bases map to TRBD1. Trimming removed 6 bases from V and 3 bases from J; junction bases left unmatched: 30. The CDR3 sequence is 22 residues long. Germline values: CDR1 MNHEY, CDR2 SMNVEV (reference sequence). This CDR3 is CASSLTYPWTGTLAKDHTEAFF. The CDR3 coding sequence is TGTGCCAGCAGCCTTACTTACCCCTGGACAGGGACCCTGGCCAAGGACCACACTGAAGCTTTCTTT.

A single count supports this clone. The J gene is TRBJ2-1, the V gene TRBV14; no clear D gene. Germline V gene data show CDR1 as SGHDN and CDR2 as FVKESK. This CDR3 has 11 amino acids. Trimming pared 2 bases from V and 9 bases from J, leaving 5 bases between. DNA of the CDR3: TGTGCCAGCAGCCAATGGAGTGAGCAGTTCTTC. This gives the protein CASSQWSEQFF.

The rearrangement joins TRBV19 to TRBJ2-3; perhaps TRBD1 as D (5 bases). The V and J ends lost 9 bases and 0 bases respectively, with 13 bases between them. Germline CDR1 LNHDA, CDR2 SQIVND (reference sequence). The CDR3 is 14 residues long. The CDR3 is CASSAAGSTDTQYF. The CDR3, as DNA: TGTGCCAGCTCGGCGGCAGGGAGCACAGATACGCAGTATTTT.

The DNA of the CDR3 is TGTGCCAGCAGCTACCTCACAGGGGGCCAGAATGGCTACACCTTC. Residues: CASSYLTGGQNGYTF. The V and J genes are TRBV7-2 and TRBJ1-2; 9 bases agree with TRBD1. CDR3 size: 15 residues. V gave up 4 bases and J gave up 6 bases; unmatched junction bases: 9. Germline CDR1 reads SGHTA; CDR2 reads FQGNSA.

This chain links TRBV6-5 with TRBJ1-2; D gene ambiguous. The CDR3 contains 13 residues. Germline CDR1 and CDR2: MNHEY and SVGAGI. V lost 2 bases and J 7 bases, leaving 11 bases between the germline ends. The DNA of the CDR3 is TGTGCCAGCAGTTACCAGTTTGGCGGTGGCTACACCTTC. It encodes CASSYQFGGGYTF.

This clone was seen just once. CDR3: CASSKTSGGAYNEQFF. The CDR3 DNA is TGTGCCAGTAGTAAGACTAGCGGGGGAGCCTACAATGAGCAGTTCTTC. The V gene is TRBV19, the J gene TRBJ2-1; 12 positions match TRBD2. Germline V gene sequence: CDR1 LNHDA, CDR2 SQIVND (reference sequence). The CDR3 is made up of 16 amino acids. The ends lost 4 bases at V and 2 bases at J; junction bases unmatched: 3.

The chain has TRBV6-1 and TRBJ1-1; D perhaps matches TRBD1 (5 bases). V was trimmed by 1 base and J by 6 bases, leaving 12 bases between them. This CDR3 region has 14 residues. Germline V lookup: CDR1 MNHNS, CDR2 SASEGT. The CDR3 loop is CASSEEGIVAEAFF. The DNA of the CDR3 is TGTGCCAGCAGTGAAGAGGGGATTGTCGCTGAAGCTTTCTTT.

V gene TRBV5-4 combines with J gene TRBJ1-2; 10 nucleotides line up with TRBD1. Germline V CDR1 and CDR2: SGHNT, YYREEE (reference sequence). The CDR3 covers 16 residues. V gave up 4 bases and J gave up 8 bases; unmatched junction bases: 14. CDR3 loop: CASSPRTGGRLGGYTF. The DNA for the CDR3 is TGTGCCAGCAGCCCCCGGACAGGGGGACGCTTGGGGGGCTACACCTTC.

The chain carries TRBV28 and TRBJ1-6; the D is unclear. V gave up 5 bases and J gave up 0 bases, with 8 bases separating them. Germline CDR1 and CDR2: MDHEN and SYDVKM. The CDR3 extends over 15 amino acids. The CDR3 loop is CASSRAGSYNSPLHF. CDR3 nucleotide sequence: TGTGCCAGCAGTCGGGCGGGCTCCTATAATTCACCCCTCCACTTT.

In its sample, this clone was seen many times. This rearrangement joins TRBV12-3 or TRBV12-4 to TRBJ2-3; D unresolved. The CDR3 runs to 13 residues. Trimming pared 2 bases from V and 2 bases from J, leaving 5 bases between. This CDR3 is CASSLLLTDTQYF. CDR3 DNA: TGTGCCAGCAGTTTACTACTCACAGATACGCAGTATTTT.